This T cell receptor (beta chain) emerged from a study of T cells in Graves' hyperthyroidism and ophthalmopathy. Amplification of TCR beta CDR3 regions was performed using RNA transcripts as template. The primer set for the first-round RT-PCR of the TCR CDR3 was HTBI. TCRdb reprocessed the multiplex PCR reads with MiXCR, giving one entry per CDR3 protein. The sample consists of over 350,000 distinct CDR3 sequences, around 18% of them appearing once. For this clonotype: Its specificity is not known.

Study outcomes and limitations: Stable hyperthyroidism was separated from ophthalmopathy by a model based on 13 V-J features. Onset of ophthalmopathy came a median around 7.1 months after the model predicted it.

The sequence was obtained from a young man with Graves' ophthalmopathy. Sequenced: blood.

The CDR3 reads CASSLRAPGRTGVPNEQFF. The CDR3 bases are TGTGCCAGCAGCTTAAGAGCTCCGGGACGGACAGGGGTTCCCAATGAGCAGTTCTTC. The chain carries TRBV11-2 and TRBJ2-1; 9 bases map to TRBD1. The CDR3 has 19 residues. V lost 2 bases to trimming and J lost 6 bases; unmatched junction nucleotides: 17. In germline, CDR1 is SGHAT, CDR2 FQNNGV.